Shown below are 5 T cell receptor beta chains from a single sample sequenced in a study of blood T cell repertoires in COVID-19. This table comes from immunoSEQ multiplex PCR, and its TCRdb copy is limited to in-frame clones, with some not included. This table holds under 200,000 clones, about 80% found once. Sequenced input: peripheral blood. These receptors came from a human donor with acute or convalescent COVID-19. The donor label of this sample is uncertain.

The chain links TRBV19 to TRBJ1-6, with D unclear. Germline V CDR1 and CDR2: LNHDA, SQIVND (reference sequence). The CDR3 sequence is 16 residues long. Between the trimmed V and J ends, which lost 5 bases and 0 bases, there was a span of 11 bases. The CDR3 loop is CASSSGIASYNSPLHF. The CDR3 nucleotides read TGTGCCAGTAGTTCCGGTATCGCCTCCTATAATTCACCCCTCCACTTT.

This clone was seen a handful of times. The chain carries TRBV9 and TRBJ1-2; 9 bases align to TRBD1. Germline V lookup: CDR1 SGDLS, CDR2 YYNGEE. With 0 bases clipped from V and 7 bases from J, the junction kept 10 bases outside the gene matches. This CDR3 region has 16 residues. The CDR3 here is CASSVVSGTGYGGYTF. In DNA, the CDR3 is TGTGCCAGCAGCGTAGTCTCGGGGACAGGGTATGGTGGCTACACCTTC.

As regards this clone: Germline and junction disagree at one end, which may indicate a read error. This chain joins TRBV6-5 and TRBJ1-2; 8 bases map to TRBD1. The CDR3 is 12 residues long. Germline CDR1 and CDR2: MNHEY and SVGAGI. The CDR3 region has the DNA TGTGCCGGCAGGGGGCTGGGCTATGGCTACACCTTC. Residues: CAGRGLGYGYTF.

The rearrangement uses TRBV2 and TRBJ1-6, with TRBD1 matching over 7 bases. The ends lost 8 bases at V and 7 bases at J; junction bases unmatched: 11. There are 15 residues in the CDR3. Germline values: CDR1 SNHLY, CDR2 FYNNEI. CDR3 sequence: CASGKEGADNSPLHF. For the CDR3, the DNA is TGTGCCAGCGGAAAGGAGGGGGCAGACAATTCACCCCTCCACTTT.

Concerning this clone: The junction departs from the called germline gene at one end, perhaps through a read error. V usage is TRBV4-1 and J usage is TRBJ1-2; D remains ambiguous. Germline lookup yields CDR1 MGHRA and CDR2 YSYEKL. The CDR3 length is 13 residues. CDR3 nucleotides: TGCGCCAGCAGCCAAGATGGGAGTCTCCCCCCGGACTTC. This encodes CASSQDGSLPPDF.